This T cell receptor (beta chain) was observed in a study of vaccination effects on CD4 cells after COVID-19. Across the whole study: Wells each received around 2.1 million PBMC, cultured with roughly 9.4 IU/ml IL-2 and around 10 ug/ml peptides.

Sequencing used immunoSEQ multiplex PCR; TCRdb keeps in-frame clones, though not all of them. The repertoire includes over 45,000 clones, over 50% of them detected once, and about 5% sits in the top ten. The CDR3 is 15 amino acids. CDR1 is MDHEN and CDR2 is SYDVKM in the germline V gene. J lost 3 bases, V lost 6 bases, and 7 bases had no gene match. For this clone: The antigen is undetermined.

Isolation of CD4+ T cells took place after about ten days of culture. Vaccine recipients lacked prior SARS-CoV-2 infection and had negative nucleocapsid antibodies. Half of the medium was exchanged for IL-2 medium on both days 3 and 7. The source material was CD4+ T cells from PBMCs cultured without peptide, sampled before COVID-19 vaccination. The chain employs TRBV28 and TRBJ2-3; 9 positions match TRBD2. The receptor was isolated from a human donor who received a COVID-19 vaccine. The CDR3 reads CASSPRAGGTDTQYF. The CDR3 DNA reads TGTGCCAGCAGCCCCCGGGCGGGAGGGACAGATACGCAGTATTTT. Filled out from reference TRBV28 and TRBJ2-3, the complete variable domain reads DVKVTQSSRYLVKRTGEKVFLECVQDMDHENMFWYRQDPGLGLRLIYFSYDVKMKEKGDIPEGYSVSREKKERFSLILESASTNQTSMYLCASSPRAGGTDTQYFGPGTRLTVL.